A single sample is the source of the 28 T cell receptor beta chains below, sequenced in a study of CD8+ T cells in alopecia areata. Treatment here: oral pan-JAK inhibitor, 5-10 mg twice daily. The sequencing template was cDNA reverse transcribed from extracted RNA. Libraries were prepared by immunoSEQ multiplex PCR; TCRdb keeps only in-frame clonotypes and omits some of them. The table has about 190,000 clones, about 60% seen once. Material: CD4+ T cells sorted from blood, obtained at week 4, from a patient treated with tofacitinib. These receptors were obtained from a human donor with alopecia areata.

V is TRBV14 and J is TRBJ1-4; D gene ambiguous. The CDR3 is 12 residues long. Germline CDR1 reads SGHDN; CDR2 reads FVKESK. Trimming removed 0 bases at V and 8 bases at J, with 4 bases between. CDR3: CASSQEFEKLFF. The CDR3 DNA sequence: TGTGCCAGCAGCCAAGAATTCGAAAAACTGTTTTTT.

This clone occurred once. The chain links TRBV29-1 to TRBJ2-3; the D gene is possibly TRBD2 (6 bases). CDR1 and CDR2 from the germline V gene are SQVTM and ANQGSEA. CDR3 length equals 17 residues. Deletions cut 3 bases from V and 2 bases from J, with 21 bases between. CDR3 coding DNA: TGCAGCGTTGACAAGGAGGACTACGCCTCCTCCACAGATACGCAGTATTTT. It specifies CSVDKEDYASSTDTQYF.

This clone was counted once. The chain is built from TRBV28 and TRBJ1-5; D may be TRBD1 (5 bases). This CDR3 comprises 14 residues. Germline lookup yields CDR1 MDHEN and CDR2 SYDVKM. Between the trimmed V and J ends, which lost 6 bases and 6 bases, there was a span of 15 bases. The CDR3: CASRDNGVSQPQHF. The CDR3 DNA sequence: TGTGCCAGCAGGGACAATGGAGTGAGTCAGCCCCAGCATTTT.

The chain joins TRBV7-2 to TRBJ2-5, with 8 bases lining up with TRBD1. V shed 6 bases, J shed 0 bases, and the junction held 6 bases outside the gene matches. Germline V gene lookup returns CDR1 SGHTA and CDR2 FQGNSA. The CDR3 totals 15 residues. The CDR3 region is CASRRDRGHQETQYF. DNA of the CDR3: TGTGCCAGCAGGAGAGACAGGGGACACCAAGAGACCCAGTACTTC.

This clone was observed a few times. The gene calls are TRBV29-1 and TRBJ2-7, with 9 bases that match TRBD2. After removal of 7 bases from V and 7 bases from J, the junction contained 8 bases not matched to a gene. The length of the CDR3 is 12 residues. Germline loops: CDR1 SQVTM, CDR2 ANQGSEA. The chain's CDR3 is CSGRSGSDEQYF. DNA of the CDR3: TGCAGCGGCCGTAGCGGGAGCGATGAGCAGTACTTC.

The V and J genes are TRBV29-1 and TRBJ2-7; D unclear. With 0 bases removed from V and 8 bases from J, the gap between germline ends came to 20 bases. The CDR3 contains 15 residues. Germline V lookup: CDR1 SQVTM, CDR2 ANQGSEA. CDR3 nucleotide sequence: TGCAGCGTTGAAGATGGCCTCCGGAGAGGTGCCAAGCAGTACTTC. This encodes CSVEDGLRRGAKQYF.

This clone was seen ten or more times. This chain joins TRBV7-6 and TRBJ2-5; TRBD1 matches at 9 bases. The CDR3 is 16 amino acids. Germline trimming cut 7 bases from V and 2 bases from J; bases unmatched to any gene: 11. CDR1 and CDR2 from the germline V gene are SGHVS and FNYEAQ. The CDR3 spells CASTKPSGTGQETQYF. CDR3 coding DNA: TGTGCCAGCACCAAACCATCGGGGACAGGGCAAGAGACCCAGTACTTC.

This sequence joins TRBV30 and TRBJ1-5; possible D gene TRBD1, 6 bases. V was clipped by 0 bases and J by 6 bases, with 12 bases between them. This CDR3 is built from 14 residues. Germline V lookup: CDR1 GTSNPN, CDR2 SVGIG (reference sequence). CDR3 sequence: CAWSVSGARQPQHF. The CDR3, as DNA: TGTGCCTGGAGTGTATCAGGGGCCCGTCAGCCCCAGCATTTT.

This chain connects TRBV7-3 to TRBJ2-2, with 8 positions matching TRBD2. The junction had 2 bases not matched to a gene; V was cut back by 4 bases and J by 4 bases. CDR1 is SGHTA and CDR2 is FQGTGA in the germline V gene. This CDR3 has 14 amino acids. The CDR3 region is CASSSGTSTGELFF. The CDR3 nucleotides are TGTGCCAGCAGCTCCGGGACTAGCACCGGGGAGCTGTTTTTT.

The chain joins TRBV27 to TRBJ2-7, with 9 nucleotides matching TRBD1. V was pared by 7 bases and J by 4 bases, with 11 bases of the junction left unmatched. The CDR3 is made up of 15 amino acids. Germline loops: CDR1 MNHEY, CDR2 SMNVEV (reference sequence). CDR3 DNA sequence: TGTGCCAGCACGAACCGGGACAGGGAGTTGTACGAGCAGTACTTC. Translated: CASTNRDRELYEQYF.

The rearrangement links TRBV4-2 to TRBJ2-1, with TRBD2 matching 12 bases. In germline, CDR1 is LGHNA, CDR2 YNFKEQ. V was clipped by 0 bases and J by 7 bases; unmatched bases: 7. This CDR3 has 17 residues. The CDR3 DNA follows: TGTGCCAGCAGCCAAGATATTCGACTAGCGGGAGATAATGAGCAGTTCTTC. Its protein is CASSQDIRLAGDNEQFF.

This clone was detected only a few times. This rearrangement joins TRBV6-1 to TRBJ2-7; tentatively, D is TRBD1 or TRBD2 (5 bases each). V was clipped by 4 bases and J by 6 bases, with 19 bases between them. The CDR3 runs to 15 residues. Germline CDR1 MNHNS, CDR2 SASEGT. CDR3 DNA sequence: TGTGCCAGCAGTGCCCCGGGACGGACCTCTCGCGAGCAGTACTTC. Amino acid sequence: CASSAPGRTSREQYF.

The rearrangement joins TRBV28 to TRBJ2-1; 7 nucleotides line up with TRBD1. Germline CDR1 and CDR2: MDHEN and SYDVKM. The CDR3 extends over 15 amino acids. After removal of 4 bases from V and 7 bases from J, the junction contained 10 bases not matched to a gene. Written as DNA, the CDR3 is TGTGCCAGCAGTTCATCCGGGACAGTGGCGAATGAGCAGTTCTTC. Translated, it gives CASSSSGTVANEQFF.

The table lists this clone with a few counts. This chain connects TRBV29-1 to TRBJ2-7; 9 bases align to TRBD2. The CDR3 length is 15 residues. The V and J ends lost 6 bases and 6 bases, in that order; junction bases with no gene match: 15. Germline CDR1 is SQVTM and CDR2 is ANQGSEA. Here the CDR3 reads CSVSDLRGRVSEQYF. The CDR3 DNA reads TGCAGCGTATCGGATCTGCGCGGGAGGGTCTCCGAGCAGTACTTC.

The table lists this clone with a few counts. V and J are TRBV4-3 and TRBJ1-2, with TRBD1 as a possible D gene (5 bases). The CDR3 contains 15 residues. The ends were cut back, 3 bases at V and 4 bases at J, with 15 bases in the middle. Germline lookup yields CDR1 LGHNA and CDR2 YSLEER. The CDR3: CASSQTRGGSYGYTF. The CDR3 DNA reads TGCGCCAGCAGCCAGACAAGGGGAGGATCCTATGGCTACACCTTC.

This chain links TRBV4-2 with TRBJ2-5; the match to TRBD2 covers 8 bases. CDR1 LGHNA and CDR2 YNFKEQ come from the germline V gene. The CDR3 consists of 15 residues. The ends lost 0 bases at V and 4 bases at J; junction bases unmatched: 4. CDR3: CASSQEVAGRETQYF. The CDR3 nucleotides read TGTGCCAGCAGCCAAGAGGTAGCGGGAAGAGAGACCCAGTACTTC.

J is TRBJ1-1 and V is TRBV15; D is unclear. From germline, CDR1 is LNHNV and CDR2 YYDKDF (reference sequence). Between the trimmed V and J ends, which lost 4 bases and 1 base, there was a span of 10 bases. The CDR3 extends over 14 amino acids. CDR3: CATSTQEGNTEAFF. CDR3 coding DNA: TGTGCCACCAGCACCCAGGAGGGGAACACTGAAGCTTTCTTT.

Turning to this clone: Other nucleotide sequences in the sample specify the same CDR3. The chain links TRBV7-9 to TRBJ2-7, with a weak D call TRBD2 (5 bases). V was cut by 2 bases and J by 3 bases, with 5 bases left in between. The CDR3 sequence is 12 residues long. Germline CDR1 and CDR2: SEHNR and FQNEAQ (reference sequence). For the CDR3, the DNA is TGTGCCAGCAGCTTAACTAGCTACGAGCAGTACTTC. This codes for CASSLTSYEQYF. The whole variable domain, remainder taken from reference TRBV7-9 and TRBJ2-7, is DTGVSQNPRHKITKRGQNVTFRCDPISEHNRLYWYRQTLGQGPEFLTYFQNEAQLEKSRLLSDRFSAERPKGSFSTLEIQRTEQGDSAMYLCASSLTSYEQYFGPGTRLTVT.

This clone was detected a few times. The chain joins TRBV29-1 to TRBJ1-5; D is perhaps TRBD1 (5 bases). Trimming removed 4 bases at V and 4 bases at J, with 11 bases between. CDR1 is SQVTM, CDR2 ANQGSEA, per germline. The CDR3 is 13 residues long. In DNA form, the CDR3 reads TGCAGCGTTGCGTGGGGCGCGAATCAGCCCCAGCATTTT. Translated, it gives CSVAWGANQPQHF.

This clone was counted a few times. The V call is TRBV15, the J call TRBJ2-7, with 8 bases that match TRBD2. This CDR3 spans 17 amino acids. V was clipped by 1 base and J by 5 bases; unmatched bases: 13. CDR1 and CDR2 (germline): LNHNV, YYDKDF (reference sequence). Here the CDR3 reads CATSRGSGGRFSHEQYF. DNA for the CDR3: TGTGCCACCAGCAGAGGCTCGGGGGGGCGTTTTTCGCACGAGCAGTACTTC.

The chain links TRBV11-2 to TRBJ2-5, with 10 bases aligning to TRBD2. The trim removed 2 bases at V and 5 bases at J, leaving 2 bases unmatched. The CDR3 is 14 residues long. Germline values: CDR1 SGHAT, CDR2 FQNNGV. In DNA, the CDR3 is TGTGCCAGCAGCTTACTAGCGGGAGTGGAGACCCAGTACTTC. Its translation: CASSLLAGVETQYF.

The chain has TRBV5-1 and TRBJ2-3; D ambiguous. The CDR3 has 14 residues. Germline-derived CDR1 and CDR2 are SGHRS and YFSETQ. V lost 3 bases, J lost 3 bases, and 11 bases lay in between. The CDR3 sequence is CASSSIDPTDTQYF. The CDR3 coding sequence is TGCGCCAGCAGCTCGATCGACCCGACAGATACGCAGTATTTT.

The V and J genes are TRBV28 and TRBJ1-2, with D perhaps TRBD1 (6 bases). V lost 6 bases and J 8 bases, leaving 16 bases between the germline ends. Germline values: CDR1 MDHEN, CDR2 SYDVKM. This CDR3 comprises 13 residues. DNA for the CDR3: TGTGCCAGCAGCCTCGAGGGGGTAGGGGGCTACACCTTC. Protein product: CASSLEGVGGYTF.

This chain connects TRBV29-1 to TRBJ2-5; the match to TRBD2 covers 7 bases. V lost 6 bases, J lost 4 bases, and 8 bases stayed unmatched. In germline, CDR1 is SQVTM, CDR2 ANQGSEA. CDR3 length: 13 residues. CDR3 residues: CSVDKSGGETQYF. The CDR3 DNA is TGCAGCGTAGATAAATCGGGGGGAGAGACCCAGTACTTC.

This clone appeared a few times. CDR3 in amino acids: CSVDPSGRGTDTQYF. The CDR3 region has the DNA TGCAGCGTTGATCCAAGCGGGAGAGGAACAGATACGCAGTATTTT. V is TRBV29-1 and J is TRBJ2-3; 8 bases map to TRBD2. Germline V gene lookup returns CDR1 SQVTM and CDR2 ANQGSEA. After removal of 3 bases from V and 3 bases from J, the junction contained 8 bases not matched to a gene. The length of the CDR3 is 15 residues.

The genes are TRBV15 and TRBJ2-5; 9 positions match TRBD2. The V gene end was trimmed by 4 bases and the J gene end by 4 bases; junction bases not matched to a gene: 10. This CDR3 is 16 amino acids long. The germline V gene has CDR1 LNHNV and CDR2 YYDKDF (reference sequence). For the CDR3, the DNA is TGTGCCACCAGCAAGTATCAGGCGGGAGGGTCAGAGACCCAGTACTTC. Translating gives CATSKYQAGGSETQYF.

This chain links TRBV25-1 with TRBJ2-7; a weak D match, TRBD2 (6 bases). Trimming took 7 bases from V and 3 from J, leaving 13 bases between them. Germline CDR1 MGHDK, CDR2 SYGVNS. The CDR3 loop spans 13 amino acids. The CDR3 DNA sequence: TGTGCCAGCACTGCCTACGGGGGCTACGAGCAGTACTTC. Encoded protein: CASTAYGGYEQYF.

This clone was counted only a few times. This chain uses TRBV1 with TRBJ2-1; the table's D call, TRBD2, has no DNA check behind it. TRBV1 is designated a pseudogene. The CDR3 consists of 15 residues. CDR3 protein: CTSSPGLAGLNEQFF. CDR3 DNA: TGCACCAGCAGCCCGGGACTAGCGGGGCTGAATGAGCAGTTCTTC.